A single sample is the source of the 24 T cell receptor beta chains below, sequenced in a study of blood T cell repertoires in COVID-19. Assay: immunoSEQ multiplex PCR; the TCRdb copy retains only in-frame clones and omits some. The sample includes approximately 360,000 clones, 70% to 90% seen only once; the top ten take 0.95% to 1%. The sample comprised PBMCs or T cells enriched from blood (not recorded which). The receptor set was obtained from a woman in her 30s with acute COVID-19.

V gene TRBV5-1 combines with J gene TRBJ1-1; TRBD1 aligns across 7 bases. V shed 0 bases, J shed 1 base, and the junction held 9 bases outside the gene matches. The CDR3 loop spans 17 amino acids. Germline V gene sequence: CDR1 SGHRS, CDR2 YFSETQ. CDR3 nucleotide sequence: TGCGCCAGCAGCTTGGAATCGACAGGGATGAGGAACACTGAAGCTTTCTTT. Translation: CASSLESTGMRNTEAFF.

V is TRBV6-5 and J is TRBJ2-5, with TRBD2 identical over 9 bases. The CDR3 totals 14 residues. V shed 4 bases and J 4 bases; nucleotides not matched to a gene: 4. Germline V gives CDR1 MNHEY, CDR2 SVGAGI. CDR3 region: CASSWAGGVETQYF. CDR3 coding DNA: TGTGCCAGCAGTTGGGCGGGGGGGGTAGAGACCCAGTACTTC.

The gene calls are TRBV13 and TRBJ1-3; no clear D gene. Germline lookup yields CDR1 PRHDT and CDR2 FYEKMQ (reference sequence). V lost 6 bases and J lost 0, with 18 bases in between. CDR3 length equals 17 residues. CDR3 protein: CASRFGRELSSGNTIYF. CDR3 DNA: TGTGCCAGCAGGTTCGGAAGGGAGTTATCCTCTGGAAACACCATATATTTT.

The chain recombines TRBV5-1 with TRBJ2-1; 8 nucleotides align to TRBD2. This CDR3 is built from 14 residues. V was clipped by 0 bases and J by 12 bases; unmatched bases: 8. CDR1 and CDR2 from the germline V gene are SGHRS and YFSETQ. CDR3 DNA sequence: TGCGCCAGCAGCTTGGGTAGCGGGACGATTGTGCAGTTCTTC. This encodes CASSLGSGTIVQFF.

The chain uses TRBV10-1 and TRBJ2-1, with 7 bases matching TRBD1. CDR3 length: 14 amino acids. After removal of 6 bases from V and 2 bases from J, the junction contained 4 bases not matched to a gene. The germline gives CDR1 WNHNN, CDR2 SYGVQD (reference sequence). CDR3 DNA sequence: TGCGCCAGCAGCGCGGACAGGACCTACAATGAGCAGTTCTTC. It yields the protein CASSADRTYNEQFF.

This chain uses TRBV19 with TRBJ1-2; TRBD1 aligns across 8 bases. Looked up from germline, CDR1 is LNHDA and CDR2 is SQIVND (reference sequence). This CDR3 region has 17 residues. With 2 bases clipped from V and 3 bases from J, the junction kept 11 bases outside the gene matches. The CDR3 loop is CASSISPWQGADYGYTF. The CDR3, as DNA: TGTGCCAGTAGTATAAGTCCGTGGCAGGGGGCCGACTATGGCTACACCTTC.

The gene calls are TRBV7-2 and TRBJ2-1, with D unresolved. The CDR3 runs 14 residues. V lost 2 bases, J lost 9 bases, and 14 bases lay in between. CDR1 SGHTA and CDR2 FQGNSA come from the germline V gene. CDR3 DNA: TGTGCCAGCAGCTTACCCAGCCTTCCGGGTGAGCAGTTCTTC. Its translation: CASSLPSLPGEQFF. The full variable domain, in which reference TRBV7-2 and TRBJ2-1 provide the parts outside the CDR3, is GAGVSQSPSNKVTEKGKDVELRCDPISGHTALYWYRQSLGQGLEFLIYFQGNSAPDKSGLPSDRFSAERTGGSVSTLTIQRTQQEDSAVYLCASSLPSLPGEQFFGPGTRLTVL.

The genes are TRBV24-1 and TRBJ2-2, with 9 bases that match TRBD1. CDR1 is KGHDR and CDR2 is SFDVKD in the germline V gene. V lost 7 bases, J lost 1 base, and 3 bases stayed unmatched. The CDR3 extends over 15 amino acids. The CDR3 loop reads CATSSDRGNTGELFF. The CDR3 nucleotides are TGTGCCACCAGCTCGGACAGGGGGAACACCGGGGAGCTGTTTTTT.

J is TRBJ2-2 and V is TRBV29-1, with TRBD2 matching over 12 bases. The CDR3 is 15 residues long. CDR1 is SQVTM and CDR2 is ANQGSEA in the germline V gene. J was trimmed by 5 bases and V by 5 bases; bases with no gene match: 6. The CDR3 here is CSVTGTSGSTGELFF. The CDR3 DNA reads TGCAGCGTTACCGGGACTAGCGGGTCAACCGGGGAGCTGTTTTTT.

This clone was seen only once. This chain joins TRBV9 and TRBJ2-1; TRBD2 matches 9 bases. The CDR3 has 13 residues. Per germline, CDR1 SGDLS and CDR2 YYNGEE. V trimming: 2 bases; J trimming: 7 bases; junction bases outside the gene matches: 1. The CDR3: CASSVTSGNEQFF. CDR3 DNA: TGTGCCAGCAGCGTTACTAGCGGGAATGAGCAGTTCTTC. The full variable domain, completed using reference TRBV9 and TRBJ2-1, is DSGVTQTPKHLITATGQRVTLRCSPRSGDLSVYWYQQSLDQGLQFLIQYYNGEERAKGNILERFSAQQFPDLHSELNLSSLELGDSALYFCASSVTSGNEQFFGPGTRLTVL.

The chain couples TRBV3-1 (or the pseudogene TRBV3-2) to TRBJ1-1; TRBD1 aligns across 7 bases. Germline lookup yields CDR1 LGHDT and CDR2 YNNKEL (reference sequence). V trimming: 7 bases; J trimming: 2 bases; junction bases outside the gene matches: 7. The CDR3 runs 14 residues. DNA of the CDR3: TGTGCCAGCAAAAGAGACAGGGTTAACACTGAAGCTTTCTTT. This sequence encodes CASKRDRVNTEAFF.

Worth noting for this clone: The sample has other DNA sequences that encode this CDR3 too. The CDR3 here is CASSPDSNYGYTF. The CDR3 nucleotides are TGTGCCAGCTCACCAGACAGCAACTATGGCTACACCTTC. This chain joins TRBV18 and TRBJ1-2; possibly TRBD1 for D (5 bases). Trimming stripped 2 bases from V and 2 bases from J, with 6 bases between. The CDR3 consists of 13 residues. The germline gives CDR1 KGHSH, CDR2 LQKENI.

The chain employs TRBV7-9 and TRBJ2-1, with 11 bases identical to TRBD2. Trimming removed 6 bases from V and 8 bases from J; junction bases left unmatched: 3. The germline CDR1 and CDR2 sequences are SEHNR and FQNEAQ (reference sequence). The CDR3 length is 13 residues. The CDR3 DNA reads as TGTGCCAGCAGTCGTAGCGGGGGGGATGAGCAGTTCTTC. It codes for CASSRSGGDEQFF.

J is TRBJ2-3 and V is TRBV7-2, with TRBD1 as a possible D gene (5 bases). The CDR3 is made up of 15 amino acids. V dropped 6 bases and J dropped 0 bases, with 13 bases sitting between them. CDR1 and CDR2 from the germline V gene are SGHTA and FQGNSA. In DNA form, the CDR3 reads TGTGCCAGCAGATTTGGACATACTAGCACAGATACGCAGTATTTT. It is translated as CASRFGHTSTDTQYF.

The rearrangement links TRBV6-1 to TRBJ1-2; perhaps TRBD1 as D (6 bases). Trimming took off 3 bases at V and 0 bases at J, with 11 bases between the two ends. CDR1 is MNHNS and CDR2 is SASEGT in the germline V gene. There are 15 residues in the CDR3. The CDR3 coding sequence is TGTGCCAGCAGTGACCCCAGGACAGCTAACTATGGCTACACCTTC. It encodes CASSDPRTANYGYTF.

The J gene is TRBJ1-3, the V gene TRBV7-9; a possible D gene is TRBD1 (5 bases). Trimming left V 2 bases short and J 1 base short, with 15 bases between. The CDR3 consists of 17 residues. Looked up from germline, CDR1 is SEHNR and CDR2 is FQNEAQ (reference sequence). CDR3 nucleotides: TGTGCCAGCAGCTTATCCCGGGACGGAGGGTCTGGAAACACCATATATTTT. It is translated as CASSLSRDGGSGNTIYF.

The table lists this clone with a few counts. The chain employs TRBV9 and TRBJ1-2; D unclear. Germline values: CDR1 SGDLS, CDR2 YYNGEE. This CDR3 is 14 amino acids long. Trimming left V 3 bases short and J 3 bases short, with 12 bases between. CDR3 nucleotide sequence: TGTGCCAGCAGCGCCGGTGGAGGGTACTATGGCTACACCTTC. This codes for CASSAGGGYYGYTF. Looking up the rest from reference TRBV9 and TRBJ1-2 gives the full variable domain: DSGVTQTPKHLITATGQRVTLRCSPRSGDLSVYWYQQSLDQGLQFLIQYYNGEERAKGNILERFSAQQFPDLHSELNLSSLELGDSALYFCASSAGGGYYGYTFGSGTRLTVV.

The genes are TRBV30 and TRBJ2-7; 8 bases agree with TRBD1. This CDR3 contains 17 residues. Germline loops: CDR1 GTSNPN, CDR2 SVGIG (reference sequence). Trimming cost V 1 base and J 3 bases; bases outside gene matches: 14. The CDR3 nucleotides are TGTGCCTGGAGTGAATCGGGCAGGGGGCTTACAAGCTACGAGCAGTACTTC. Its translation is CAWSESGRGLTSYEQYF. Full variable domain (outside the CDR3, taken from reference TRBV30 and TRBJ2-7): SQTIHQWPATLVQPVGSPLSLECTVEGTSNPNLYWYRQAAGRGLQLLFYSVGIGQISSEVPQNLSASRPQDRQFILSSKKLLLSDSGFYLCAWSESGRGLTSYEQYFGPGTRLTVT.

The genes are TRBV19 and TRBJ2-7, with 7 positions matching TRBD1. Looked up from germline, CDR1 is LNHDA and CDR2 is SQIVND (reference sequence). The CDR3 sequence is 13 residues long. V shed 3 bases, J shed 6 bases, and the junction held 5 bases outside the gene matches. The CDR3 DNA reads as TGTGCCAGTAGTATTTTGAGGGGGCGCGAGCAGTACTTC. Its translation: CASSILRGREQYF.

The chain has TRBV7-9 and TRBJ2-7; weak D call: TRBD1 (6 bases). The CDR3 sequence is 14 residues long. Germline values: CDR1 SEHNR, CDR2 FQNEAQ (reference sequence). The V and J ends lost 4 bases and 1 base respectively, with 11 bases between them. The CDR3 region has the DNA TGTGCCAGCAGCTCCCCGGACAGATCCTACGAGCAGTACTTC. This codes for CASSSPDRSYEQYF.

The chain joins TRBV19 to TRBJ1-2; D is unresolved. CDR1 and CDR2 (germline): LNHDA, SQIVND (reference sequence). V was cut by 6 bases and J by 3 bases, with 17 bases left in between. This CDR3 has 15 residues. DNA for the CDR3: TGTGCCAGTAGGGGTGAGCTGGCAGGTTACTATGGCTACACCTTC. Its protein is CASRGELAGYYGYTF.

The chain couples TRBV9 to TRBJ2-3; D is possibly TRBD1 (6 bases). This CDR3 spans 16 amino acids. Trimming left V 0 bases short and J 4 bases short, with 15 bases between. Germline CDR1 and CDR2: SGDLS and YYNGEE. CDR3 sequence (DNA): TGTGCCAGCAGCGTAGCTGCGGCAGGGGTGGCAGATACGCAGTATTTT. It yields the protein CASSVAAAGVADTQYF.

V and J are TRBV24-1 and TRBJ2-1; no clear D. V was cut by 1 base and J by 6 bases, with 15 bases left in between. The germline V gene has CDR1 KGHDR and CDR2 SFDVKD. The CDR3 is 16 amino acids. CDR3 protein: CATSDLSGQEPNEQFF. The CDR3, as DNA: TGTGCCACCAGTGATTTATCTGGGCAAGAACCCAATGAGCAGTTCTTC.

The V call is TRBV19, the J call TRBJ2-7, with 8 bases fitting TRBD1. The germline V gene has CDR1 LNHDA and CDR2 SQIVND (reference sequence). With V trimmed by 6 bases and J by 1 base, 5 bases remained unmatched. The CDR3 runs 14 residues. The CDR3 nucleotides read TGTGCCAGTAGAGACGGGACAGGATCCTACGAGCAGTACTTC. Protein sequence: CASRDGTGSYEQYF.